Listed below are T cell receptor beta chains from one sample, sequenced in a study of blood T cell repertoires in COVID-19. Method: immunoSEQ multiplex PCR; TCRdb's copy keeps in-frame clones and lacks some. The sample gives about 190,000 clones, roughly 80% of which show up once; about 13% is in the top ten. The sample was peripheral blood. These receptors were taken from a middle-aged man who had recovered from COVID-19. Both conserved end residues are part of each CDR3. A D gene is named only where the DNA matches it firmly. Clone size is not always given. Where it is, it says once, few, many or a class for expanded clones.

v_gene	j_gene	abundance	d_gene	len	CDR3nt	CDR3aa
TRBV27	TRBJ1-1	-	TRBD1	14	TGTGCCAGCAGTTTGACAGGGAGGTCCACTGAAGCTTTCTTT	CASSLTGRSTEAFF
TRBV28	TRBJ1-1	few	-	13	TGTGCCACCCACAACCTCCAGACAGGCAAAGCTTTCTTT	CATHNLQTGKAFF
TRBV5-1	TRBJ2-7	once	-	14	TGCGCCAGCAGCTGGGGCGGGAAGGGGAACGAGCAGTACTTC	CASSWGGKGNEQYF
TRBV4-1	TRBJ1-5	few	-	14	TGCGCCAGCAGCCAAGGACAGAGCCATCAGCCCCAGCATTTT	CASSQGQSHQPQHF
TRBV7-7	TRBJ2-1	-	TRBD2	17	TGTGCCAGCAGCTTAGGAGCTAGCGGGAGGAGTGGTAATGAGCAGTTCTTC	CASSLGASGRSGNEQFF
TRBV29-1	TRBJ2-2	-	-	11	TGCAGCGGTAGACTAGCCGGGGAGCTGTTTTTT	CSGRLAGELFF
TRBV18	TRBJ2-2	-	-	16	TGTGCCAGCGATCCGAGGTATGCAGCGAACACCGGGGAGCTGTTTTTT	CASDPRYAANTGELFF
TRBV5-1	TRBJ1-2	-	TRBD1	15	TGCGCCAGCAGCTTGGGGGACAGAGATAACTATGGCTACACCTTC	CASSLGDRDNYGYTF
TRBV24-1	TRBJ2-1	-	TRBD2	17	TGTGCCACCAGTGACCCAGGGACTAGCGGGAGACGGAATGAGCAGTTCTTC	CATSDPGTSGRRNEQFF
TRBV6-1	TRBJ1-4	few	TRBD1	15	TGTGCCAGCAGTGAACCCGGGACAGGGGATGAAAAACTGTTTTTT	CASSEPGTGDEKLFF
TRBV10-3	TRBJ2-5	-	-	15	TGTGCCATCAGCGAGCTAGGACTAACCCAAGAGACCCAGTACTTC	CAISELGLTQETQYF
TRBV29-1	TRBJ2-3	-	-	13	TGCAGCGTTAAAACAGGGAATACAGATACGCAGTATTTT	CSVKTGNTDTQYF
TRBV5-6	TRBJ2-1	-	TRBD2	18	TGTGCCAGCAGCTTGGTCGGGGCACTAGCGGGAGGGCCTGATGAGCAGTTCTTC	CASSLVGALAGGPDEQFF
TRBV11-3	TRBJ2-7	-	-	13	TGTGCCAGCAGCTTAGATCCTGGGGCTGAGCAGTACTTC	CASSLDPGAEQYF
TRBV18	TRBJ2-7	-	TRBD1	15	TGTGCCAGCTCACCCGGACAGGGGGCGCCCTACGAGCAGTACTTC	CASSPGQGAPYEQYF
TRBV2	TRBJ2-2	-	-	14	TGTGCCAGCAGTGATTGGGGAGGCACCGGGGAGCTGTTTTTT	CASSDWGGTGELFF
TRBV13	TRBJ1-6	-	-	14	TGTGCCAGCAGCTCGGGAGGGGCTAGGCCACCCCTCCACTTT	CASSSGGARPPLHF
TRBV5-6	TRBJ2-7	-	TRBD1	15	TGTGCCAGCAGCCAAAGTCCGGGACAGGCCTACGAGCAGTACTTC	CASSQSPGQAYEQYF
TRBV5-1	TRBJ2-5	-	-	15	TGCGCCAGCAGCTTGGACGGGAGCCGTCAAGAGACCCAGTACTTC	CASSLDGSRQETQYF
TRBV27	TRBJ2-5	-	TRBD1	17	TGTGCCAGCAGCCCCGCTTTGGGTGCAGGGGGCTCACAGACCCAGTACTTC	CASSPALGAGGSQTQYF
TRBV5-6	TRBJ2-3	-	TRBD1	16	TGTGCCAGCAGCACAAGACAGGGTGATAGCACAGATACGCAGTATTTT	CASSTRQGDSTDTQYF
TRBV5-1	TRBJ2-7	-	TRBD2	15	TGCGCCAGCTACCCCCCGGGGGGAAAAAACTACGAGCAGTACTTC	CASYPPGGKNYEQYF
TRBV29-1	TRBJ2-7	-	TRBD2	13	TGCAGCTATTCGGGACTAGCGCGCTACGAGCAGTACTTC	CSYSGLARYEQYF
TRBV7-6	TRBJ2-3	few	TRBD2	14	TGTGCCAGCAGCTCGGGACTACTCACAGATACGCAGTATTTT	CASSSGLLTDTQYF
TRBV6-5	TRBJ2-1	-	TRBD2	15	TGTGCCAGCAGGGGACTAGCGGGAGGAGACAATGAGCAGTTCTTC	CASRGLAGGDNEQFF
TRBV13	TRBJ2-7	-	TRBD1	15	TGTGCCAGCAGCCGACTTAGACAGGGGTCCTACGAGCAGTACTTC	CASSRLRQGSYEQYF
TRBV10-3	TRBJ1-1	-	-	13	TGTGCCATCAGTGAGGAGGGAGCGGTTGAAGCTTTCTTT	CAISEEGAVEAFF
TRBV7-3	TRBJ2-3	-	TRBD2	15	TGTGCCAGCAGCCTGACTAGCGGGAGCCCAGATACGCAGTATTTT	CASSLTSGSPDTQYF
TRBV18	TRBJ1-6	-	TRBD1	16	TGTGCCAGCTCACTCAGGGACAGGGCCTATAATTCACCCCTCCACTTT	CASSLRDRAYNSPLHF
TRBV7-2	TRBJ2-5	-	TRBD2	15	TGTGCCAGCAGTTCAGCCACTAGCGGTACGGGGACCCAGTACTTC	CASSSATSGTGTQYF
TRBV27	TRBJ1-5	-	TRBD1	19	TGTGCCAGCAGTTTAAGTCACCGGGGATCAGGGGGTGGCAATCAGCCCCAGCATTTT	CASSLSHRGSGGGNQPQHF
TRBV9	TRBJ2-7	-	-	13	TGTGCCAGCAGCGTAGGACAGACCTACGAGCAGTACTTC	CASSVGQTYEQYF
TRBV20-1	TRBJ1-2	-	-	10	TGCAGTGCTAGAGATGGCGGCTACACCTTC	CSARDGGYTF
TRBV7-7	TRBJ1-1	-	-	13	TGTGCCAGCAGCCAAAATTTGAACACTGAAGCTTTCTTT	CASSQNLNTEAFF
TRBV29-1	TRBJ2-7	-	-	12	TGCAGCGTTGGACAGAAATTCTACGAGCAGTACTTC	CSVGQKFYEQYF
TRBV9	TRBJ2-7	-	TRBD1	14	TGTGCCAGCAGCGTAGACCCAGGGGGCTACGAGCAGTACTTC	CASSVDPGGYEQYF
TRBV5-6	TRBJ1-5	-	-	14	TGTGCCAGCAGCCCGGGTGGGCGGGGACAGCCCCAGCATTTT	CASSPGGRGQPQHF
TRBV3-1/TRBV3-2	TRBJ1-4	few	-	11	TGTGCCAGCGGCGCCCGGGACAAGCTGTTTTTT	CASGARDKLFF
TRBV5-4	TRBJ2-3	-	TRBD1	14	TGTGCCACCCAGGGGGACAGATACACAGATACGCAGTATTTT	CATQGDRYTDTQYF
TRBV29-1	TRBJ1-2	few	TRBD1	14	TGCAGCGTTGAGGGGGACAGCTCTAACTATGGCTACACCTTC	CSVEGDSSNYGYTF
TRBV6-5	TRBJ2-7	-	TRBD2	16	TGTGCCAGCAGTTACTCGAGGGGACTAGCGGGTAACGAGCAGTACTTC	CASSYSRGLAGNEQYF
TRBV19	TRBJ2-3	-	TRBD2	16	TGTGCCAGTAGTACACCGGGACTAGCGGGAGGTGATACGCAGTATTTT	CASSTPGLAGGDTQYF
TRBV20-1	TRBJ2-7	-	-	11	TGCAGTGCTAGAGAAGGAGTCGAGCAGTACTTC	CSAREGVEQYF